The following is a TCR beta chain sequence with its context. Its specific antigen is unknown. No clone much larger than this one lies a single base away; base qualities are absent. The record originates from a study of vaccination and CD4 T cells after COVID-19 (dated by TCRdb to the early 2020s). For the study in its entirety: SARS-CoV-2 positivity had been established in the convalescent patients by nasal swab PCR, and mild disease was recorded in some 10 of these patients and severe disease in one. The convalescent cohort comprised six males and four females, including two Hispanic individuals, seven Caucasians, two Asians and one multiracial person. Two doses of either the Pfizer-BioNTech BNT162b2 vaccine (n=8) or the Moderna mRNA-1273 vaccine (n=2) were administered to participants. Post-COVID blood samples from convalescent patients were collected a median of roughly 100 days after diagnosis, with a range of 35 to 161 days. The time from the second vaccine dose to post-vaccine blood sampling had a median of roughly 70 days and ranged from about 14 to 241 days. Culture stimuli were overlapping spike peptide pools from SARS-CoV-2 and from the common cold coronaviruses HCoV-NL63, HCoV-OC43 and HCoV-229E. As controls, cultures received a CEFX viral epitope pool (the positive control), an HIV-1 Nef peptide pool (the negative control), or no peptide at all. In around ten COVID-19 convalescent patients and 4 infection-naive healthy vaccine recipients, the spike-specific CD4+ TCR repertoire before mRNA vaccination was compared with the repertoire after mRNA vaccination. The full study reports these points: The study included relatively few convalescent patients and did not analyze early timepoints after natural infection. In convalescent patients, a median around 90% of post-vaccine SARS-CoV-2-reactive clones were detected only after vaccination, and vaccine-specific priming was suggested by this finding. The median number of SARS-CoV-2-reactive clonotypes rose from about 19 after infection to roughly 38 after vaccination, but the change was not significant. Nearly all vaccine-specific clones in convalescent patients (304 of 307) were mono-reactive for SARS-CoV-2 spike rather than cross-reactive with common cold coronaviruses.

This specimen's treatment or condition label, per the study, means: approximately nine-day PBMC culture with coronavirus spike peptide pools or control peptides (ViraFEST assay). The study used the ViraFEST assay, which expanded antigen-specific T cells with peptide pools and then identified expanded clonotypes by TCR sequencing. The convalescent patients' positive SARS-CoV-2 PCR tests fell between March and December 2020, which was before the Alpha, Beta and Delta variants emerged in the United States. Each well held some 2 million PBMCs cultured with roughly 10 ug/ml peptide pools in IMDM containing roughly 5% human AB serum and 8 to 10 IU/ml IL-2. Half of the culture medium was replaced with fresh IL-2-containing medium on days 3 and 7. CD4+ T cells were isolated after about nine days of culture through negative selection using the EasySep CD4+ T cell isolation kit. PBMCs were separated from whole blood using Ficoll-Paque Plus gradient centrifugation and then either used fresh or cryopreserved at -140C. Each culture condition was generally run in triplicate wells.

The library was generated by PCR. TCR sequencing of DNA from cultured CD4+ T cells used the Oncomine TCR Beta short-read assay at the Johns Hopkins FTIC core. The QIAamp micro DNA kit was used to extract genomic DNA from the cultured CD4+ T cells. Oncomine TCR Beta libraries from cultured CD4+ T cells were pooled using unique dual indexes and sequenced on an Illumina iSeq 100. Processing in the source paper ran as follows. Non-productive sequences were filtered out, and CDR3s that did not start with C, did not end with F or W, or were shorter than 7 amino acids were discarded. Antigen-specific clonotypes were identified using the MANAFEST web application through comparison of peptide-stimulated wells with reference and other culture wells. For a clone to be called positive, the clone needed an FDR below 0.05, an odds ratio above 5, and a productive frequency above 0.1% in at least two of three replicate wells. A clonotype was classed as cross-reactive if the clonotype showed significant expansion both in SARS-CoV-2 spike wells and in at least one common cold coronavirus spike condition. CDR3 homology was assessed with Levenshtein distances (stringdist) and unrooted phylogenetic trees (ape) in R version 3.6.1. The raw public reads went through TCRdb reprocessing: fastp at Q25, MiXCR clone calling, in-frame beta chains kept. All rows with the same CDR3 protein become a single entry with the most common DNA and genes. TCRdb, not the original authors, processed these V and J calls. The sample contains 15,000 to 20,000 distinct CDR3 sequences, 50% to 75% of them found a single time. The biggest ten clones account for roughly 11% of the sample.

At the junction V is shortened by 1 base and J by 4 bases; bases outside the gene matches: 6. From a lookup of the germline V gene, CDR1 and CDR2 are MGHDK and SYGVNS. Measured from the cysteine to the phenylalanine, the CDR3 is 17 residues long. Of all the DNA, just the CDR3 is kept, 51 bases in frame from base 1. In this chain, TRBV25-1 is recombined with TRBJ2-5, and TRBD2 matches 13 of the central bases. The material sequenced was CD4+ T cells from blood, cultured in vitro. The clonotype comes from a human donor who had recovered from COVID-19. CDR3 sequence: CASSEFRTSGSVETQYF. Here is the DNA: TGTGCCAGCAGTGAATTTCGGACTAGCGGGAGCGTAGAGACCCAGTACTTC.